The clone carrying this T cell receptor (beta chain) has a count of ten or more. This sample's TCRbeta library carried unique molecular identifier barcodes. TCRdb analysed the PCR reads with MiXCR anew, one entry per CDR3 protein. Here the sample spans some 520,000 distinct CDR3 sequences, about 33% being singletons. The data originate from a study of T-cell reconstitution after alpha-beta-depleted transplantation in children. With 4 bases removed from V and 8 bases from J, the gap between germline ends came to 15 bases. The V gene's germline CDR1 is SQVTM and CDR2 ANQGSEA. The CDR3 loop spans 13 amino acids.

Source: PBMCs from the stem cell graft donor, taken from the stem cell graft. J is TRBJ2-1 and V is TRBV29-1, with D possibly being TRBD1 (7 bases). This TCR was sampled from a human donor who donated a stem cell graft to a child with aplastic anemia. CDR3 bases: TGCAGCGTTGCAGACAGGGAGGTTGATGAGCAGTTCTTC. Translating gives CSVADREVDEQFF.